The next 26 T cell receptor beta chains were all read from a single sample in a study of beta chain features in type 1 diabetes. Reverse transcribing all isolated RNA meant expressed TCRB transcripts were sequenced. The method was immunoSEQ multiplex PCR; TCRdb's version includes in-frame clones alone and lacks a portion of them. The sample consists of approximately 200,000 clones, 9% to 10% of them appearing once. The sequenced material came from naive CD4+ T cells from blood. These receptors all stem from a woman aged 18-30 years in good health.

The chain links TRBV5-1 to TRBJ2-5; 10 nucleotides line up with TRBD1. This CDR3 is built from 18 residues. J lost 5 bases, V lost 3 bases, and 16 bases had no gene match. In germline, CDR1 is SGHRS, CDR2 YFSETQ. As DNA, the CDR3 is TGCGCCAGCAGCTCAGATTTTCGATCGACAGGGGGCAAGGAGACCCAGTACTTC. Translated, it gives CASSSDFRSTGGKETQYF.

The J gene is TRBJ1-1, the V gene TRBV6-5; possibly TRBD1 for D (5 bases). This CDR3 is 15 amino acids long. Germline values: CDR1 MNHEY, CDR2 SVGAGI. V lost 6 bases and J 0 bases, leaving 14 bases between the germline ends. The CDR3 coding sequence is TGTGCCAGCAGCCGCCAGGGTACGATGAACACTGAAGCTTTCTTT. Protein: CASSRQGTMNTEAFF.

This clone was detected only a few times. This rearrangement joins TRBV7-9 to TRBJ2-1; the match to TRBD2 covers 10 bases. Per germline, CDR1 SEHNR and CDR2 FQNEAQ (reference sequence). The V gene end was trimmed by 7 bases and the J gene end by 7 bases; junction bases not matched to a gene: 16. The CDR3 has 17 residues. Here the CDR3 DNA reads TGTGCCAGCATCTCCTGGGCTAGCGGGAGTACGGGGAATGAGCAGTTCTTC. Translating it yields CASISWASGSTGNEQFF.

This clone has just a few counts. In DNA, the CDR3 is TGTGCCAGCAGCTTAGATCGGGGACAGGGGGGAGACGAGCAGTACTTC. Translation gives CASSLDRGQGGDEQYF. V and J are TRBV11-2 and TRBJ2-7; 11 bases agree with TRBD1. The CDR3 totals 16 residues. Trimming took 0 bases from V and 5 from J; bases not matched to a gene: 6. Germline V gives CDR1 SGHAT, CDR2 FQNNGV.

V is TRBV5-1 and J is TRBJ2-6; D gene unclear. Germline CDR1 SGHRS, CDR2 YFSETQ. V was cut by 0 bases and J by 4 bases, with 8 bases left in between. The CDR3 has 15 amino acids. Here the CDR3 DNA reads TGCGCCAGCAGCTTGGATGTAGCCGGGGCCAACGTCCTGACTTTC. This sequence encodes CASSLDVAGANVLTF.

The V call is TRBV5-1, the J call TRBJ1-1, with D uncertain. Germline CDR1 SGHRS, CDR2 YFSETQ. The CDR3 extends over 14 amino acids. V gave up 1 base and J gave up 1 base, with 8 bases separating them. The CDR3 spells CASSLRGTNTEAFF. The CDR3 DNA is TGCGCCAGCAGCTTGCGAGGAACGAACACTGAAGCTTTCTTT.

In its sample, this clone was seen a few times. The chain joins TRBV6-1 to TRBJ1-2, with TRBD1 matching 7 bases. The V gene's germline CDR1 is MNHNS and CDR2 SASEGT. The CDR3 sequence is 13 residues long. V shed 6 bases, J shed 5 bases, and the junction held 6 bases outside the gene matches. CDR3 sequence (DNA): TGTGCCAGCAGCCCAGGGGGACGGTATGGCTACACCTTC. Residues: CASSPGGRYGYTF.

This sequence joins TRBV6-5 and TRBJ1-1; TRBD1 might be the D (6 bases). V shed 4 bases and J shed 5 bases, with 17 bases lying between them. CDR3 size: 15 residues. The germline V gene encodes CDR1 MNHEY and CDR2 SVGAGI. The CDR3, as DNA: TGTGCCAGCAGTTGGGGAATACAGGGTGAAACTGAAGCTTTCTTT. This sequence encodes CASSWGIQGETEAFF.

The chain employs TRBV6-5 and TRBJ2-3; 9 bases match TRBD2. The CDR3 length is 15 residues. The ends lost 8 bases at V and 1 base at J; junction bases unmatched: 7. The germline CDR1 and CDR2 sequences are MNHEY and SVGAGI. The CDR3 is CASASGLAGTDTQYF. The CDR3 DNA is TGTGCCAGCGCGTCGGGACTAGCCGGCACAGATACGCAGTATTTT.

The gene calls are TRBV6-5 and TRBJ2-1, with 7 bases that match TRBD1. There are 15 residues in the CDR3. Looked up from germline, CDR1 is MNHEY and CDR2 is SVGAGI. Losses at the gene ends were 6 bases for V and 4 bases for J; bases not matched to a gene: 9. The CDR3 loop reads CASSYLAQGYNEQFF. The DNA of the CDR3 is TGTGCCAGCAGCTACCTGGCACAGGGGTACAATGAGCAGTTCTTC.

This chain uses TRBV23-1 with TRBJ1-1, with TRBD1 matching over 9 bases. TRBV23-1 has ORF status, its function being uncertain. The CDR3 consists of 17 residues. V was clipped by 6 bases and J by 3 bases; unmatched bases: 14. This CDR3 is CASRRLGTGMDHTEAFF. CDR3 sequence (DNA): TGCGCCAGCAGACGCCTTGGGACAGGGATGGACCACACTGAAGCTTTCTTT.

The sample holds a few counts of this clone. Other DNA sequences of this sample code for an identical CDR3. The chain couples TRBV6-1 to TRBJ2-7; D is ambiguous. The CDR3 contains 12 residues. In germline, CDR1 is MNHNS, CDR2 SASEGT. Trimming stripped 5 bases from V and 1 base from J, with 6 bases between. The CDR3 loop reads CASSQVSYEQYF. The CDR3 DNA reads as TGTGCCAGCAGTCAGGTATCCTACGAGCAGTACTTC.

The chain couples TRBV5-4 to TRBJ2-3, with D possibly TRBD2 on 6 matching bases. CDR1 is SGHNT, CDR2 YYREEE, per germline (reference sequence). V dropped 0 bases and J dropped 4 bases, with 15 bases sitting between them. The CDR3 loop spans 16 amino acids. The CDR3 DNA reads as TGTGCCAGCAGCTTGGTTAGGGGACTTTCCTCAGATACGCAGTATTTT. Its protein product is CASSLVRGLSSDTQYF.

The CDR3 sequence: CASSYNGGNTDTQYF. The CDR3 DNA is TGTGCCAGCAGTTACAACGGCGGGAACACAGATACGCAGTATTTT. The chain joins TRBV6-5 to TRBJ2-3; possibly TRBD2 for D (6 bases). Germline V gives CDR1 MNHEY, CDR2 SVGAGI. CDR3 size: 15 residues. The germline V and J ends were trimmed by 2 bases and 2 bases, with 11 bases remaining between them.

The table lists this clone with a few counts. The V call is TRBV10-3, the J call TRBJ2-1; 7 bases map to TRBD2. Germline assignment: CDR1 ENHRY and CDR2 SYGVKD. CDR3 length: 18 residues. The junction had 21 bases not matched to a gene; V was cut back by 4 bases and J by 9 bases. CDR3 sequence (DNA): TGTGCCATCAGTGCCCCAGCCAGAGGCGGGAGATTCGTTGGTGAGCAGTTCTTC. This codes for CAISAPARGGRFVGEQFF.

In this sample, this clone turned up a few times. The V and J genes are TRBV5-6 and TRBJ2-5; 12 bases line up with TRBD2. V trimming: 3 bases; J trimming: 5 bases; junction bases outside the gene matches: 8. The germline V gene has CDR1 SGHDT and CDR2 YYEEEE. The CDR3 is 16 amino acids. The CDR3 reads CASSSTSGGPGETQYF. As DNA, the CDR3 is TGTGCCAGCAGCTCAACTAGCGGGGGGCCGGGGGAGACCCAGTACTTC.

The table lists this clone with a few counts. The chain has TRBV2 and TRBJ1-5; D might be TRBD1 (6 bases). The length of the CDR3 is 14 residues. Trimming pared 7 bases from V and 4 bases from J, leaving 14 bases between. Germline loops: CDR1 SNHLY, CDR2 FYNNEI. The CDR3 bases are TGTGCCAGCACTACTGACAGGCTAAATCAGCCCCAGCATTTT. It encodes CASTTDRLNQPQHF.

This clone was observed a few times. The CDR3 loop is CASSEGSTDTQYF. The CDR3 DNA reads as TGTGCCAGCAGCGAGGGAAGCACAGATACGCAGTATTTT. The J gene is TRBJ2-3, the V gene TRBV11-3; possibly TRBD2 for D (5 bases). The CDR3 has 13 amino acids. Germline V gives CDR1 SGHNT, CDR2 YENEEA. V lost 5 bases and J lost 0, with 6 bases in between.

This clone has just a few counts. The genes are TRBV19 and TRBJ1-5; D is undetermined. This CDR3 has 13 residues. Germline CDR1 reads LNHDA; CDR2 reads SQIVND (reference sequence). V was shortened by 3 bases and J by 4 bases, with 7 bases between the two germline ends. The CDR3 loop reads CASSIGANQPQHF. The CDR3 nucleotides read TGTGCCAGTAGTATCGGAGCGAATCAGCCCCAGCATTTT.

The V and J genes are TRBV28 and TRBJ2-3, with a possible D match to TRBD1 (6 bases). V dropped 3 bases and J dropped 6 bases, with 16 bases sitting between them. Germline V gives CDR1 MDHEN, CDR2 SYDVKM. The CDR3 contains 15 residues. The DNA for the CDR3 is TGTGCCAGCAGTTTGGTCTCCGGGACAAAGGATACGCAGTATTTT. This translates into CASSLVSGTKDTQYF.

The chain's CDR3 is CASSEGYGSYNEQFF. The CDR3, as DNA: TGTGCCAGCAGTGAAGGCTACGGCTCCTACAATGAGCAGTTCTTC. The rearrangement uses TRBV2 and TRBJ2-1, with D uncertain. V dropped 1 base and J dropped 0 bases, with 7 bases sitting between them. This CDR3 has 15 amino acids. CDR1 and CDR2 (germline): SNHLY, FYNNEI.

The rearrangement links TRBV28 to TRBJ2-7, with 7 bases matching TRBD1. The germline CDR1 and CDR2 sequences are MDHEN and SYDVKM. The CDR3 is 13 amino acids. Trimming at V came to 5 bases and at J to 6 bases, leaving 7 bases not matched to a gene. The CDR3 protein is CASSGTAGREQYF. The CDR3, as DNA: TGTGCCAGCAGTGGGACAGCTGGGCGCGAGCAGTACTTC.

This chain links TRBV6-1 with TRBJ2-5; D is unclear. The CDR3 runs to 10 residues. The ends were cut back, 7 bases at V and 4 bases at J, with 4 bases in the middle. In germline, CDR1 is MNHNS, CDR2 SASEGT. The CDR3 sequence: CASTGETQYF. The CDR3 coding sequence is TGTGCCAGCACCGGAGAGACCCAGTACTTC.

This clone has a handful of counts. The chain couples TRBV2 to TRBJ2-1, with 7 bases lining up with TRBD2. CDR3 size: 12 residues. The germline gives CDR1 SNHLY, CDR2 FYNNEI. J gave up 4 bases and V 10 bases, and 4 bases lay outside the gene matches. The CDR3 reads CAIRGVYNEQFF. CDR3 coding DNA: TGTGCCATTCGGGGGGTATACAATGAGCAGTTCTTC. The whole variable domain, remainder taken from reference TRBV2 and TRBJ2-1, is EPEVTQTPSHQVTQMGQEVILRCVPISNHLYFYWYRQILGQKVEFLVSFYNNEISEKSEIFDDQFSVERPDGSNFTLKIRSTKLEDSAMYFCAIRGVYNEQFFGPGTRLTVL.

V and J are TRBV18 and TRBJ1-2; the D is unclear. The CDR3 runs to 11 residues. Germline V gene lookup returns CDR1 KGHSH and CDR2 LQKENI. V gave up 5 bases and J gave up 9 bases, with 10 bases separating them. CDR3 protein: CASSDSWSYTF. For the CDR3, the DNA is TGTGCCAGCTCAGACTCGTGGAGCTACACCTTC.

V usage is TRBV5-1 and J usage is TRBJ2-1; 7 bases fit TRBD1. V shed 0 bases and J 3 bases; nucleotides not matched to a gene: 3. The CDR3 has 15 residues. Germline V gives CDR1 SGHRS, CDR2 YFSETQ. DNA of the CDR3: TGCGCCAGCAGCTTGGGGGGACAGTTCTACAATGAGCAGTTCTTC. The encoded protein is CASSLGGQFYNEQFF.